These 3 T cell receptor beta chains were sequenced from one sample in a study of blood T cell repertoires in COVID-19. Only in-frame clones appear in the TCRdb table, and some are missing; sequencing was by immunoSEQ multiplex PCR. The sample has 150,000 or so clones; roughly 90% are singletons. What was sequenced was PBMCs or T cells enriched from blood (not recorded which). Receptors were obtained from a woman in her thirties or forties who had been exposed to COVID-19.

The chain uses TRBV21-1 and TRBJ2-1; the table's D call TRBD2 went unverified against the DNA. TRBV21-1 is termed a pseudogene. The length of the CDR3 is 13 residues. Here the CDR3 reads CASSGGVRGEQFF. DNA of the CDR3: TGTGCCAGCAGCGGGGGGGTGAGGGGCGAGCAGTTCTTC.

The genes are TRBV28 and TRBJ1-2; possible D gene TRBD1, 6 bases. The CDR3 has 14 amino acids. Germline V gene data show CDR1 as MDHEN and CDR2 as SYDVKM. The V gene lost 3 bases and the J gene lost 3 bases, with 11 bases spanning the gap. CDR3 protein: CASSLRGRDYGYTF. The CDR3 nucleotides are TGTGCCAGCAGTTTGAGGGGGAGGGACTATGGCTACACCTTC.

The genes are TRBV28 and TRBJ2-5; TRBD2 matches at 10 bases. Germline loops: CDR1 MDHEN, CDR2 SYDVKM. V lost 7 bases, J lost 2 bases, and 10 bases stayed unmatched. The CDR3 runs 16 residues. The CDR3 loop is CASTPLAGGFQETQYF. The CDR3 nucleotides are TGTGCCAGCACCCCCTTAGCGGGAGGTTTTCAAGAGACCCAGTACTTC.